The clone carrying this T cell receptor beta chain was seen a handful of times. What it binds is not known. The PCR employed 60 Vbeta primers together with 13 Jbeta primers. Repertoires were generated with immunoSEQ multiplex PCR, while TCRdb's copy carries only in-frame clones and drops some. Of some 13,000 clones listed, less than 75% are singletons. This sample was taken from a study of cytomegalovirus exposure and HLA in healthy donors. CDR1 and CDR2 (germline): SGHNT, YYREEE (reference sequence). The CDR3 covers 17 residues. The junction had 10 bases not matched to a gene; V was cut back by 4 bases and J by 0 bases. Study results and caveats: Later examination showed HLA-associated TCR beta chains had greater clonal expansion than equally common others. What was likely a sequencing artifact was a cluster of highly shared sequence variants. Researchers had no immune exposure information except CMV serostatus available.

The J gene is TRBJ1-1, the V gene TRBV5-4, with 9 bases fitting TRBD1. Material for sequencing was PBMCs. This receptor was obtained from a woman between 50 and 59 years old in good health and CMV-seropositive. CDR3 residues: CASSRGTGKGLNTEAFF. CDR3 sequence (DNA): TGTGCCAGCAGCCGCGGGACAGGGAAGGGGCTGAACACTGAAGCTTTCTTT.